The entry below gives a single T cell receptor beta chain sequence along with its context. Its antigen remains unidentified. This record comes from a study of beta chain features in type 1 diabetes. Across the study: On cell yields, gender and age, patients and healthy donors were similar. Study-level results: Sampled from patients, naive, central memory and Treg TCRB repertoires appeared more similar than those sampled from healthy donors. Lower insertion and higher deletion counts appeared at VDJ junctions in type 1 diabetes patients.

Donors underwent one heparinised blood draw, around 120 mL on average. The CDR3 spans 16 residues. Germline V gene sequence: CDR1 MNHNS, CDR2 SASEGT. V gave up 2 bases and J gave up 5 bases, with 16 bases separating them. Expressed TCRB transcripts were sequenced, since all the RNA that had been isolated was reverse transcribed. The data were produced by immunoSEQ multiplex PCR, yet TCRdb's version contains in-frame clones alone and is incomplete. The sample shows fewer than 400,000 clones, approximately 8.2% of them seen only once. Sequences were obtained from central memory CD4+ T cells from blood. The TCR was taken from a woman aged 18-29 years in good health. The chain has TRBV6-1 and TRBJ1-5; D is ambiguous. CDR3 protein: CASSESLAGWDQPQHF. The DNA of the CDR3 is TGTGCCAGCAGTGAAAGTTTGGCGGGTTGGGATCAGCCCCAGCATTTT.